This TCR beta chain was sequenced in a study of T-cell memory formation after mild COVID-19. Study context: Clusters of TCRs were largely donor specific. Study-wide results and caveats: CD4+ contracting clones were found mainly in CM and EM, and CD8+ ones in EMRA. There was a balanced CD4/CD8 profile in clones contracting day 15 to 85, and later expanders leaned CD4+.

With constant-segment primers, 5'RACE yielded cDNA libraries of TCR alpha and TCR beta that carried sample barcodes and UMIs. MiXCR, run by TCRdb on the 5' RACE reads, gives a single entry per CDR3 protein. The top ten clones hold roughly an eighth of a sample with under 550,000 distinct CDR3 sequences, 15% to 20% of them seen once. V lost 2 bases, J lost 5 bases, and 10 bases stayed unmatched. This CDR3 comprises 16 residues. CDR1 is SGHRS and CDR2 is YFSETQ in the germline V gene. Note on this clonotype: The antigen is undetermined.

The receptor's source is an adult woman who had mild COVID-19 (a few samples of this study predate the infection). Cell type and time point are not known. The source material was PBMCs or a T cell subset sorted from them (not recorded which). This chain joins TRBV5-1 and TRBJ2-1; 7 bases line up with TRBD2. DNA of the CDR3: TGCGCCAGCAGCTTCCCAAGGAGCGGGGCGAACAATGAGCAGTTCTTC. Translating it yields CASSFPRSGANNEQFF.